Shown below are 30 T cell receptor beta chains from a single sample sequenced in a study of blood T cells in healthy people across ages. The use of a sample-barcoded 5' primer and a J-beta primer mix characterized a second PCR of about 7 to 12 cycles. TCRdb independently ran MiXCR on the 5' RACE reads; one entry per CDR3 protein. The sample has around 870,000 distinct CDR3 sequences, more than 25% seen once. Sequenced: blood. These receptors were collected from a woman older than 75 in good health.

This clonotype was counted only a few times. The J gene is TRBJ1-1, the V gene TRBV27; no clear D gene. CDR1 is MNHEY and CDR2 is SMNVEV in the germline V gene (reference sequence). CDR3 size: 13 residues. The V gene lost 3 bases and the J gene lost 6 bases, with 11 bases spanning the gap. The CDR3 region has the DNA TGTGCCAGCAGTTTCGGAAGAACATCTGAAGCTTTCTTT. The encoded protein is CASSFGRTSEAFF.

The rearrangement links TRBV12-3 or TRBV12-4 to TRBJ2-3; TRBD1 matches at 9 bases. The CDR3 runs 15 residues. V lost 6 bases, J lost 4 bases, and 8 bases stayed unmatched. CDR3 in DNA: TGTGCCAGCAGCAATCCGGGACAGGGAGCAGATACGCAGTATTTT. As protein: CASSNPGQGADTQYF.

This clonotype was observed many times. The genes are TRBV28 and TRBJ2-1; the D is unclear. The V end lost 1 base, the J end lost 4 bases, and 8 bases lay between the germline ends. Germline lookup yields CDR1 MDHEN and CDR2 SYDVKM. The CDR3 length is 14 residues. CDR3 in DNA: TGTGCCAGCAGTTTATCCGGCCGGTACAATGAGCAGTTCTTC. This encodes CASSLSGRYNEQFF.

In this sample, this clonotype turned up many times. This chain uses TRBV30 with TRBJ1-2; no reliable D call. The CDR3 extends over 13 amino acids. Trimming took 0 bases from V and 3 from J, leaving 8 bases between them. Germline-derived CDR1 and CDR2 are GTSNPN and SVGIG (reference sequence). In nucleotides, the CDR3 is TGTGCCTGGAGTGTTGTTCCACACTATGGCTACACCTTC. This translates into CAWSVVPHYGYTF.

This clonotype has a count of ten or more. The J gene is TRBJ2-7, the V gene TRBV25-1; 9 positions match TRBD1. With V trimmed by 4 bases and J by 5 bases, 9 bases remained unmatched. Germline CDR1 MGHDK, CDR2 SYGVNS. The CDR3 is made up of 15 amino acids. The CDR3: CASSVHGTGLDEQYF. The CDR3 DNA follows: TGTGCCAGCAGTGTCCACGGGACAGGGCTGGACGAGCAGTACTTC.

This clonotype was found many times. The chain employs TRBV7-9 and TRBJ2-7; 7 bases agree with TRBD1. This CDR3 has 18 amino acids. Trimming took 1 base from V and 4 from J; bases not matched to a gene: 16. CDR1 SEHNR and CDR2 FQNEAQ come from the germline V gene (reference sequence). CDR3 loop: CASSLGSTRQGSTYEQYF. DNA of the CDR3: TGTGCCAGCAGCTTAGGCTCTACCCGACAGGGATCGACTTACGAGCAGTACTTC.

This clonotype came up many times. The chain joins TRBV18 to TRBJ2-7; D possibly corresponds to TRBD1 (6 bases). The CDR3 loop spans 13 amino acids. With 8 bases removed from V and 3 bases from J, the gap between germline ends came to 14 bases. The germline V gene has CDR1 KGHSH and CDR2 LQKENI. CDR3 nucleotides: TGTGCCAGCAGCCCGGGACAAGTCTACGAGCAGTACTTC. It yields the protein CASSPGQVYEQYF.

Comment on this clonotype: A read error may explain this, as a much larger clone is one base away. The genes are TRBV4-1 and TRBJ1-2, with 8 positions matching TRBD1. Losses at the gene ends were 2 bases for V and 8 bases for J; bases not matched to a gene: 10. CDR3 length: 15 amino acids. The germline gives CDR1 MGHRA, CDR2 YSYEKL. The CDR3 bases are TGCGCCAGCAGCCAACCGGAACAGGGGGTATCGGGCTACACCTTC. Protein: CASSQPEQGVSGYTF.

This clonotype was recorded at least ten times. V and J are TRBV11-2 and TRBJ2-3; TRBD1 matches 7 bases. The germline V gene encodes CDR1 SGHAT and CDR2 FQNNGV. The CDR3 sequence is 16 residues long. After removal of 2 bases from V and 6 bases from J, the junction contained 11 bases not matched to a gene. The DNA of the CDR3 is TGTGCCAGCAGCTTATCCCAGGGGGAGAGTTGGGATACGCAGTATTTT. Residues: CASSLSQGESWDTQYF.

This clonotype ranks as medium-sized. This chain uses TRBV6-4 with TRBJ2-3; TRBD1 matches 7 bases. Germline V gene lookup returns CDR1 MRHNA and CDR2 SNTAGT. V shed 2 bases and J 2 bases; nucleotides not matched to a gene: 1. The CDR3 is 14 amino acids. The CDR3 region has the DNA TGTGCCAGCAGTGACGGGACAGCCACAGATACGCAGTATTTT. It yields the protein CASSDGTATDTQYF.

A word on this clonotype: Likely a read error: the CDR3 ends without its conserved phenylalanine or tryptophan. The CDR3 loop reads CASSLGGIRNQPQHL. The CDR3 DNA reads TGTGCCAGCAGTCTTGGGGGAATACGCAATCAGCCCCAGCATTTG. The chain couples TRBV2 to TRBJ1-5; D perhaps matches TRBD1 (5 bases). From germline, CDR1 is SNHLY and CDR2 FYNNEI. V lost 5 bases and J lost 2, with 13 bases in between. The CDR3 runs to 15 residues.

This clonotype was observed a handful of times. The rearrangement links TRBV4-3 to TRBJ2-2; the match to TRBD2 covers 7 bases. V lost 7 bases and J lost 5; bases outside the gene matches: 7. Germline V gene data show CDR1 as LGHNA and CDR2 as YSLEER. CDR3 size: 14 residues. CDR3 region: CASKLAMETGELFF. CDR3 nucleotide sequence: TGCGCCAGCAAACTAGCGATGGAAACCGGGGAGCTGTTTTTT.

This clonotype was seen many times. The chain is built from TRBV28 and TRBJ2-4; D assignment may be TRBD1 or TRBD2 (6 bases each). From germline, CDR1 is MDHEN and CDR2 SYDVKM. Trimming stripped 3 bases from V and 0 bases from J, with 12 bases between. This CDR3 has 16 amino acids. The CDR3 protein is CASSLGGSLAKNIQYF. The CDR3 DNA is TGTGCCAGCAGTTTGGGGGGCAGTTTAGCCAAAAACATTCAGTACTTC.

This clonotype was counted many times. This chain joins TRBV5-5 and TRBJ2-1; no clear D gene. The CDR3 length is 13 residues. The germline CDR1 and CDR2 sequences are SGHKS and YYEKEE (reference sequence). Trimming pared 0 bases from V and 6 bases from J, leaving 7 bases between. The CDR3 coding sequence is TGTGCCAGCAGCTTGGCGCAGAGCAATGAGCAGTTCTTC. Translated, it gives CASSLAQSNEQFF.

This rearrangement joins TRBV7-2 to TRBJ2-3, with TRBD2 matching 9 bases. Per the germline V gene, CDR1 is SGHTA and CDR2 is FQGNSA. The V segment lost 0 bases and the J segment 4 bases; nucleotides outside the gene matches: 5. The CDR3 is 16 residues long. Written as DNA, the CDR3 is TGTGCCAGCAGCTTAGCGCCCTTAGCGGGAGCAGATACGCAGTATTTT. As protein: CASSLAPLAGADTQYF.

In this sample, this clonotype turned up a few times. The chain is built from TRBV29-1 and TRBJ2-6, with D uncertain. Deletions cut 5 bases from V and 4 bases from J, with 6 bases between. Germline-derived CDR1 and CDR2 are SQVTM and ANQGSEA. This CDR3 has 12 amino acids. The CDR3 DNA is TGCAGCGTTCAGACAGGGGCCAACGTCCTGACTTTC. Encoded protein: CSVQTGANVLTF.

The chain couples TRBV3-1 to TRBJ1-1; no clear D gene. The CDR3 sequence is 13 residues long. From germline, CDR1 is LGHDT and CDR2 YNNKEL (reference sequence). V was clipped by 7 bases and J by 4 bases, with 13 bases between them. The CDR3: CASTLGAGTEAFF. For the CDR3, the DNA is TGTGCCAGCACCCTCGGTGCTGGCACTGAAGCTTTCTTT.

As to this clonotype: This sequence may be a read error, since a much larger clone differs from it by one base. DNA of the CDR3: TGTGCCAGCAGCCATTACAAGTGGGAGACCCAGTACTTC. It translates to CASSHYKWETQYF. The chain uses TRBV3-1 and TRBJ2-5; D uncertain. The V end was cut by 3 bases, the J end by 5 bases, with 10 bases between. Germline CDR1 and CDR2: LGHDT and YNNKEL (reference sequence). The CDR3 loop spans 13 amino acids.

This chain connects TRBV6-1 to TRBJ2-2; D is uncertain. Germline-derived CDR1 and CDR2 are MNHNS and SASEGT. V was pared by 7 bases and J by 6 bases, with 12 bases between. There are 13 residues in the CDR3. In DNA, the CDR3 is TGTGCCAGCACCGGAGCTAAGGCCGGGGAGCTGTTTTTT. This sequence encodes CASTGAKAGELFF.

This clonotype was observed a few times. A much larger clone differs from this one at a single base, so this may be a read error. V and J are TRBV2 and TRBJ1-5, with no clear D. This CDR3 spans 14 amino acids. The V and J ends lost 6 bases and 2 bases respectively, with 11 bases between them. CDR1 is SNHLY, CDR2 FYNNEI, per germline. CDR3 region: CASRAGNGNQPQHF. The DNA for the CDR3 is TGTGCCAGCAGGGCCGGGAACGGCAATCAGCCCCAGCATTTT.

This clonotype was counted a few times. Possible read error: a much larger clone is one base away. The chain uses TRBV7-2 and TRBJ1-2; 7 bases are shared with TRBD1. The CDR3 is 16 amino acids. CDR1 and CDR2 from the germline V gene are SGHTA and FQGNSA. This CDR3 is CAGSLGTTGLAYGYTF. The CDR3 DNA reads TGTGCCGGCAGCTTAGGGACGACAGGGTTGGCTTATGGCTACACCTTC.

The rearrangement links TRBV11-2 to TRBJ2-3, with a tentative D call TRBD2 (7 bases). Germline CDR1 SGHAT, CDR2 FQNNGV. V dropped 6 bases and J dropped 6 bases, with 16 bases sitting between them. The CDR3 is made up of 14 amino acids. The CDR3 here is CASRRGGPWDTQYF. The CDR3 DNA reads TGTGCCAGCAGAAGGGGGGGACCTTGGGATACGCAGTATTTT. The full variable domain, in which reference TRBV11-2 and TRBJ2-3 provide the parts outside the CDR3, is EAGVAQSPRYKIIEKRQSVAFWCNPISGHATLYWYQQILGQGPKLLIQFQNNGVVDDSQLPKDRFSAERLKGVDSTLKIQPAKLEDSAVYLCASRRGGPWDTQYFGPGTRLTVL.

In this sample, this clonotype turned up many times. The rearrangement links TRBV7-9 to TRBJ2-7, with a possible D match to TRBD1 (6 bases). V was pared by 5 bases and J by 6 bases, with 26 bases between. The CDR3 is 17 residues long. Germline V lookup: CDR1 SEHNR, CDR2 FQNEAQ (reference sequence). CDR3 loop: CASSPGSGTTQLREQYF. The CDR3, as DNA: TGTGCCAGCAGCCCGGGGTCGGGGACAACTCAACTTCGCGAGCAGTACTTC.

For this clonotype: A much larger clone differs by one base, so this may be a read error. The V call is TRBV4-2, the J call TRBJ2-3, with 9 nucleotides matching TRBD2. The length of the CDR3 is 16 residues. Germline V gives CDR1 LGHNA, CDR2 YNFKEQ. CDR3 in DNA: TGTGCCAGCAGCCAACTTCTAGCGGGGATAACAGATGCGCAGTATTTT. It yields the protein CASSQLLAGITDAQYF.

This clonotype was counted at least ten times. The CDR3 protein is CASSAPSTDTQYF. The DNA of the CDR3 is TGTGCCAGCAGTGCCCCTAGCACAGATACGCAGTATTTT. The chain has TRBV2 and TRBJ2-3; D not certain. Germline CDR1 SNHLY, CDR2 FYNNEI. The CDR3 is 13 amino acids. V lost 4 bases and J 0 bases, leaving 5 bases between the germline ends. Complete variable domain (other parts from reference TRBV2 and TRBJ2-3): EPEVTQTPSHQVTQMGQEVILRCVPISNHLYFYWYRQILGQKVEFLVSFYNNEISEKSEIFDDQFSVERPDGSNFTLKIRSTKLEDSAMYFCASSAPSTDTQYFGPGTRLTVL.

This clonotype appeared many times. One junction end disagrees with the germline gene, perhaps due to a read error. V is TRBV12-3 or TRBV12-4 and J is TRBJ2-3; D unresolved. The length of the CDR3 is 14 residues. The CDR3 DNA reads as TGTGCCAGCAGCTTAGCTTCAAGGGCAGATACGCAGTATTTT. Translation gives CASSLASRADTQYF.

The chain has TRBV6-1 and TRBJ2-7, with 8 positions matching TRBD1. V was pared by 4 bases and J by 5 bases, with 10 bases of the junction left unmatched. The CDR3 has 15 residues. CDR1 and CDR2 from the germline V gene are MNHNS and SASEGT. CDR3 DNA: TGTGCCAGCAGTGCACCGGAACAGGGGGTCCACGAGCAGTACTTC. Its translation is CASSAPEQGVHEQYF.

Many counts were recorded for this clonotype. This sequence joins TRBV4-2 and TRBJ2-3, with 8 bases fitting TRBD2. With V trimmed by 0 bases and J by 2 bases, 19 bases remained unmatched. Germline CDR1 LGHNA, CDR2 YNFKEQ. This CDR3 contains 21 residues. The CDR3 loop reads CASSQEAPRSVSGGVTDTQYF. The CDR3 DNA follows: TGTGCCAGCAGCCAAGAAGCCCCAAGAAGCGTGAGCGGGGGAGTCACAGATACGCAGTATTTT.

This chain links TRBV6-2 or TRBV6-3 with TRBJ2-3; weak D call: TRBD2 (6 bases). The CDR3 length is 15 residues. V was trimmed by 6 bases and J by 4 bases, leaving 17 bases between them. Germline values: CDR1 MNHEY, CDR2 SVGEGT. In DNA form, the CDR3 reads TGTGCCAGCAGCCGCCTGGACGGGAGCTCAGATACGCAGTATTTT. Protein sequence: CASSRLDGSSDTQYF.

The V call is TRBV20-1, the J call TRBJ1-5; D is unclear. The ends were cut back, 0 bases at V and 2 bases at J, with 11 bases in the middle. There are 15 residues in the CDR3. Germline V gene sequence: CDR1 DFQATT, CDR2 SNEGSKA (reference sequence). CDR3 DNA: TGCAGTGCTAGAGAACCCGGGGTTGGCAATCAGCCCCAGCATTTT. Its protein product is CSAREPGVGNQPQHF.